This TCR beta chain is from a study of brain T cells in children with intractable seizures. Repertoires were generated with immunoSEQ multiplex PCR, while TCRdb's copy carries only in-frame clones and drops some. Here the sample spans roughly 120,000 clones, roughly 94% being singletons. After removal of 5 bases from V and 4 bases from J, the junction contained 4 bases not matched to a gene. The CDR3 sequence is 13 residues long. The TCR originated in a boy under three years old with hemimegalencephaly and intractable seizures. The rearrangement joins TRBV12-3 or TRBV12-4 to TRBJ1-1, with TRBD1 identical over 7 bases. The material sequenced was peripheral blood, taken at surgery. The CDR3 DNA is TGTGCCAGCAGTACTTCAGGGGGCACTGAAGCTTTCTTT. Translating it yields CASSTSGGTEAFF.